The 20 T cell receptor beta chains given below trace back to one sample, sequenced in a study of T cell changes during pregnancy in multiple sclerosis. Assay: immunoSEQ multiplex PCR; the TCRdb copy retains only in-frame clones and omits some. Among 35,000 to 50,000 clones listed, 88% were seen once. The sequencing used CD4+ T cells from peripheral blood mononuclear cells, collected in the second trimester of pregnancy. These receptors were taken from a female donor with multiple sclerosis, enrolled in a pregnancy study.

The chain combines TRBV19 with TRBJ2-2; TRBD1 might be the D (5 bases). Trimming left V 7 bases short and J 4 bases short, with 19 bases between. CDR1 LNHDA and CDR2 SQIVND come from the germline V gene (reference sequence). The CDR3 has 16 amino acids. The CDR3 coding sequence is TGTGCCAGTACCGTACGGGCAGGGCCGGGCACCGGGGAGCTGTTTTTT. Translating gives CASTVRAGPGTGELFF.

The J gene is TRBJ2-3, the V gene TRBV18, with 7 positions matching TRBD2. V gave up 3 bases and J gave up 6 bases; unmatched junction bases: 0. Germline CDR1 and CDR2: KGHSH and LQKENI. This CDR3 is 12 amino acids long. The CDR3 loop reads CASSPGGDTQYF. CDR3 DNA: TGTGCCAGCTCACCGGGAGGGGATACGCAGTATTTT. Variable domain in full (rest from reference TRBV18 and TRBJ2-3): NAGVMQNPRHLVRRRGQEARLRCSPMKGHSHVYWYRQLPEEGLKFMVYLQKENIIDESGMPKERFSAEFPKEGPSILRIQQVVRGDSAAYFCASSPGGDTQYFGPGTRLTVL.

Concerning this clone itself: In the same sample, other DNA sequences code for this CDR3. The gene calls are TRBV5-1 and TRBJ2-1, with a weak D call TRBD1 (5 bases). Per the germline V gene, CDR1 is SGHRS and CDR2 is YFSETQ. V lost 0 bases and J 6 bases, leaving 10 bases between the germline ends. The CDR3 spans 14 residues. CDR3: CASSLGGASNEQFF. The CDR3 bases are TGCGCCAGCAGCTTGGGGGGCGCATCCAATGAGCAGTTCTTC.

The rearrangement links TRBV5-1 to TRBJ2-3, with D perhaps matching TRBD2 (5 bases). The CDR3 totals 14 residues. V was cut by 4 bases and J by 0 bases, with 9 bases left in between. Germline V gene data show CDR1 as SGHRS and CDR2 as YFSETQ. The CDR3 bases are TGCGCCAGCAGCCCGGGGATTAGCACAGATACGCAGTATTTT. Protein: CASSPGISTDTQYF.

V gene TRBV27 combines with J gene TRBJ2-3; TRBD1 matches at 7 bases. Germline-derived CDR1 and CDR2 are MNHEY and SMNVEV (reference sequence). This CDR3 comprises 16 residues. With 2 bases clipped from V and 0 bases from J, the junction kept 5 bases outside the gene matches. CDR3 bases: TGTGCCAGCAGTTTAGGTCCGACAGGGAGCACAGATACGCAGTATTTT. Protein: CASSLGPTGSTDTQYF.

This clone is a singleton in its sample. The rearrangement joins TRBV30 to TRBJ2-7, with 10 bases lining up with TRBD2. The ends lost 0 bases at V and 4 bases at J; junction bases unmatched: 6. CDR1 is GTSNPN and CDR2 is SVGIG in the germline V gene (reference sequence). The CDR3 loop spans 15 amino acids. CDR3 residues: CAWSVIGLAEYEQYF. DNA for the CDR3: TGTGCCTGGAGTGTTATAGGACTAGCGGAGTACGAGCAGTACTTC. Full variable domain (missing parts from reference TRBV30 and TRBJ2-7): SQTIHQWPATLVQPVGSPLSLECTVEGTSNPNLYWYRQAAGRGLQLLFYSVGIGQISSEVPQNLSASRPQDRQFILSSKKLLLSDSGFYLCAWSVIGLAEYEQYFGPGTRLTVT.

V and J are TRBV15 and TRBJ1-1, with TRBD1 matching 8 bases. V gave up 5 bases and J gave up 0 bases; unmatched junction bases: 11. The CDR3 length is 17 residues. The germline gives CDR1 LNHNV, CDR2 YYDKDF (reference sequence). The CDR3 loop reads CATSPPDRANLNTEAFF. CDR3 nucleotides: TGTGCCACCAGCCCCCCGGACAGGGCGAACCTGAACACTGAAGCTTTCTTT.

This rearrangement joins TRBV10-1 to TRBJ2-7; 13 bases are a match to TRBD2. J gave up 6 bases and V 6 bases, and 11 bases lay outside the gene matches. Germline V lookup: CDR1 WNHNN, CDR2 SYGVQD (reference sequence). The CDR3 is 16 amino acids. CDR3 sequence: CASSAGLAGEKFEQYF. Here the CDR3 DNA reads TGCGCCAGCAGCGCAGGACTAGCGGGAGAGAAATTCGAGCAGTACTTC.

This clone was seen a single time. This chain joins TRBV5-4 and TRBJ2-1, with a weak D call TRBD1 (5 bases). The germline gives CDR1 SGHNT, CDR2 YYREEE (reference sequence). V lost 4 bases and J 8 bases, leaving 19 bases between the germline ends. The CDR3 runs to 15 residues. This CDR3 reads CASSTLGQARDEQFF. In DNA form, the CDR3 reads TGTGCCAGCAGCACCCTTGGGCAGGCCAGGGATGAGCAGTTCTTC.

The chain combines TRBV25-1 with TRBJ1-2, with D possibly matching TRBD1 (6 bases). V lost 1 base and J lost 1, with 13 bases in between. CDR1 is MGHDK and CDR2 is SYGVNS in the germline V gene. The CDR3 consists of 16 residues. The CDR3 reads CASSEWGTTDNYGYTF. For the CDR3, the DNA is TGTGCCAGCAGTGAATGGGGGACAACCGATAACTATGGCTACACCTTC.

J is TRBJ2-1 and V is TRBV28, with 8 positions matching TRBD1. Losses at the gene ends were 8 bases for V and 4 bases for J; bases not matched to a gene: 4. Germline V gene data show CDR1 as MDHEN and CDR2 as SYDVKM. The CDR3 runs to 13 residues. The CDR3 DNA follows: TGTGCCAGCGCAGGGGGCGCGTACAATGAGCAGTTCTTC. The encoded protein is CASAGGAYNEQFF.

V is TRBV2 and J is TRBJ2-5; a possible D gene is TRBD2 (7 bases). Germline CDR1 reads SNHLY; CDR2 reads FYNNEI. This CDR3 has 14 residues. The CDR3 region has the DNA TGTGCTTCGGGGGAGGGGGACATACAAGAGACCCAGTACTTC. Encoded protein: CASGEGDIQETQYF.

CDR3 nucleotide sequence: TGCGCCAGCAGCTTGGAGGGACAGGGCCCTGAAAAACTGTTTTTT. Its protein is CASSLEGQGPEKLFF. The V and J genes are TRBV5-1 and TRBJ1-4, with 9 positions matching TRBD1. The germline V gene encodes CDR1 SGHRS and CDR2 YFSETQ. The CDR3 spans 15 residues. Trimming cost V 0 bases and J 7 bases; bases outside gene matches: 4.

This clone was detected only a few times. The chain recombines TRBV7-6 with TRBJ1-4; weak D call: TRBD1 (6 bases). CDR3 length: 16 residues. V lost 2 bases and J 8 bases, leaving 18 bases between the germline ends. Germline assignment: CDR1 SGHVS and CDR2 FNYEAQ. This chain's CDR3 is CASSLRSPGVGEKLFF. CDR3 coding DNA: TGTGCCAGCAGCTTAAGGTCACCAGGGGTGGGGGAAAAACTGTTTTTT.

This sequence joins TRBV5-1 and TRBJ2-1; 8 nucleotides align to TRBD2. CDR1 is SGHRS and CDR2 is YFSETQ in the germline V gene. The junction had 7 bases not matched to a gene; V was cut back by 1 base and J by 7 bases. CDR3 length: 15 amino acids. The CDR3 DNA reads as TGCGCCAGCAGCTTGAACGGCGGGGGGAGGAATGAGCAGTTCTTC. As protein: CASSLNGGGRNEQFF.

CDR3 region: CASSAPYRLARQFF. The CDR3 DNA reads as TGTGCCAGCAGCGCCCCCTACCGACTAGCTCGGCAGTTCTTC. The chain recombines TRBV9 with TRBJ2-1; 7 bases align to TRBD2. There are 14 residues in the CDR3. V lost 3 bases to trimming and J lost 12 bases; unmatched junction nucleotides: 12. CDR1 is SGDLS and CDR2 is YYNGEE in the germline V gene.

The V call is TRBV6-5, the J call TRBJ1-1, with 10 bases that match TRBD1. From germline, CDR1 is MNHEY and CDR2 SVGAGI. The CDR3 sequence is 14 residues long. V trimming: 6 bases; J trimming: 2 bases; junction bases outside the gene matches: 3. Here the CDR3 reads CASRETGGNTEAFF. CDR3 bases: TGTGCCAGCAGGGAGACAGGGGGCAACACTGAAGCTTTCTTT.

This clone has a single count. In DNA form, the CDR3 reads TGCAGCGGTGGAGGGAACACCGGGGAGCTGTTTTTT. Protein sequence: CSGGGNTGELFF. The rearrangement uses TRBV29-1 and TRBJ2-2; possibly TRBD2 for D (5 bases). The CDR3 has 12 residues. Trimming removed 7 bases at V and 1 base at J, with 7 bases between. Germline V gene lookup returns CDR1 SQVTM and CDR2 ANQGSEA.

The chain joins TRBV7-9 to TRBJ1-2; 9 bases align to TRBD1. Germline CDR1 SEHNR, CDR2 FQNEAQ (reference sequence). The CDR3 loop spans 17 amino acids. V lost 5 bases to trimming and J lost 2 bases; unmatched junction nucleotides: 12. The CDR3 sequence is CASSAPGQGIVNYGYTF. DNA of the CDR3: TGTGCCAGCAGCGCGCCGGGACAGGGAATAGTAAACTATGGCTACACCTTC.

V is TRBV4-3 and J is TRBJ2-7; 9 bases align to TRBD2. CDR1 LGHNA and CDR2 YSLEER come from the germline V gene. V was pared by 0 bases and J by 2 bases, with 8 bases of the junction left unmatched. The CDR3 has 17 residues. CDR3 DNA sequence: TGCGCCAGCAGCCAAGACAGGGGTAGCGGGAGAGCCTACGAGCAGTACTTC. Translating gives CASSQDRGSGRAYEQYF.